This TCR beta chain was identified during a study of CD8+ T cells in alopecia areata listed by TCRdb under 2018. At the level of the whole study: The treated patients, all with moderate-to-severe alopecia areata, were enrolled in an open-label pilot trial of oral tofacitinib given at 5 to 10 mg twice daily. Patients received tofacitinib for 6 to 18 months and were then followed off drug for 6 months to check for delayed response and recurrence. In treated patients, disease severity was measured using the SALT score, which gives the percentage of scalp surface area affected. In both human patients and the C3H/HeJ mouse model, the study applied high-throughput TCRbeta sequencing to look at T cell clonal expansion in alopecia areata. In humans, TCRbeta sequencing was performed on scalp tissue and on sorted CD4+ and CD8+ peripheral blood T cells from healthy controls and from patients with patchy or totalis/universalis alopecia areata. Tofacitinib-treated patients had biopsies at baseline and at 4 and 24 weeks of treatment, with a later scalp biopsy in several patients. Scalp clonality was compared among normal scalp (n=4), patchy alopecia areata scalp (n=8), and alopecia totalis/universalis scalp (n=8). RNA was extracted with the PAXgene miRNA kit for fixed scalp, the miRNeasy kit for PBMCs, and the RNeasy kit for mouse skin. TCRbeta CDR3 regions were amplified by immunoSEQ multiplex PCR with 35 Vbeta forward and 13 Jbeta reverse primers.

This specimen's time point label, per the study, means: 24 weeks on oral tofacitinib. The sample's treatment or condition, from its label and the paper: oral pan-JAK inhibitor, 5-10 mg twice daily. From alopecia areata patients, peripheral blood was collected along with lesional scalp punch biopsies. PBMCs were isolated by density centrifugation and stained for CD3, CD4 and CD8, after which CD4+ and CD8+ T cells were sorted on a FACSAria. This clone was counted a few times. What antigen it recognizes has not been identified. No qualities accompany the bases; no much larger clone lies one base away. The library was built by means of the immunoSEQ multiplex PCR assay. For TCR sequencing, RNA was extracted from every sample and reverse transcribed into cDNA to serve as template. First-strand cDNA was synthesized using SuperScript III with a 2:1 mix of oligo-dT and random hexamers. Amplification bias was assessed with a synthetic immune receptor repertoire, and residual bias was removed computationally. The authors' pipeline ran thus. Raw reads were preprocessed for error removal, and CDR3 was defined according to IMGT conventions as running from the conserved cysteine to phenylalanine. Clonality was computed by normalizing Shannon entropy by log2 of the number of productive unique TCRs and subtracting the result from 1. Whether scalp clones were CD4 or CD8 was inferred by matching scalp TCRbeta sequences against CD4 and CD8 repertoires sorted from blood. The table comes from immuneACCESS by way of TCRdb, which keeps in-frame sequences with V and J called. Part of the clones is missing from these tables; in studies checked, under half for an unresolved V gene and the rest for unknown reasons. That table supplies the V and J calls and clone size; D and trimming were determined from the DNA. The sample records roughly 110,000 clones, 50% to 75% of which are singletons. The leading ten clones occupy 12% of the sample.

Overall study outcomes, separate from this receptor: Unlike mouse skin, which is dominated by gammadelta T cells, normal human skin has resident alphabeta T cells that are also sequenced, and this complicates analysis of the scalp TCR repertoire. Tofacitinib significantly decreased scalp clonality and the number of expanded CD8+ clones among the top 100 scalp clones. Compared with normal scalp, lesional scalp had higher clonality and more expanded CD8+ clones, particularly in alopecia totalis/universalis, a pattern that suggests antigenic drive. Many expanded lesional clones persisted in scalp and blood during tofacitinib treatment, which may partly explain relapse after stopping treatment. Shared TCR sequences between patients were less evident than in mice, which may be partly attributable to HLA diversity in the patient population. Because the treated cohort was small and included a single nonresponder, larger studies are needed to assess links between baseline CD8+ expansion and response.

The CDR3 runs 13 residues from the cysteine to the phenylalanine. Kept here is only the CDR3 DNA, which spans 39 bases and is read in frame from base 1. Looking up the germline V gene yields CDR1 SQVTM and CDR2 ANQGSEA. V lost 4 bases and J lost 4 bases; the stretch between them is 11 bases long. The sequence joins TRBV29-1 to TRBJ2-1; the best D guess is TRBD2, with 6 bases matching. The sequencing used CD8+ T cells sorted from blood, collected at week 24, from a patient treated with tofacitinib. This TCR was recovered from a human donor with alopecia areata. The encoded CDR3 is CSVAGVDYNEQFF. The DNA sequence is TGCAGCGTTGCGGGGGTGGATTACAATGAGCAGTTCTTC.